The rows below give T cell receptor beta chains drawn from one sample of a study of cytomegalovirus exposure and HLA in healthy donors. Measured with immunoSEQ multiplex PCR; TCRdb has only the in-frame clones, and not every one. Of about 160,000 clones in the sample, about 95% are singletons; the top ten hold 0.8% to 1%. The sequenced sample was PBMCs. The receptor set was obtained from a woman in her late teens or twenties in good health and CMV-seronegative. Both conserved end residues are part of each CDR3. Fields, in order: V gene, CDR3 length, clone size, D gene, J gene, CDR3 protein, CDR3 DNA. A D gene is named only where the DNA matches it firmly. Expanded clones are given a class, and other clones once, few, many or no size at all.

TRBV5-3	10	-	-	TRBJ2-7	CAPGSYEQYF	TGTGCCCCAGGGTCCTACGAGCAGTACTTC
TRBV7-9	15	-	TRBD2	TRBJ2-1	CASSPQRGGGNEQFF	TGTGCCAGCAGCCCCCAGCGGGGGGGCGGCAATGAGCAGTTCTTC
TRBV11-3	14	-	TRBD1	TRBJ2-3	CASSTRTGADTQYF	TGTGCCAGCAGCACCCGGACAGGGGCAGATACGCAGTATTTT
TRBV2	19	-	TRBD2	TRBJ2-3	CASSAPLTSGGFSTDTQYF	TGTGCCAGCAGTGCCCCACTGACTAGCGGGGGATTTAGCACAGATACGCAGTATTTT
TRBV29-1	11	-	-	TRBJ2-3	CSVEVLNTQYF	TGCAGCGTTGAAGTATTAAATACGCAGTATTTT
TRBV5-6	18	-	TRBD2	TRBJ2-1	CASSLSLAGARSYNEQFF	TGTGCCAGCAGCTTGAGTCTAGCGGGGGCCCGCTCCTACAATGAGCAGTTCTTC
TRBV2	14	-	TRBD1	TRBJ2-7	CASRRNRGPYEQYF	TGTGCCAGCAGGAGGAACAGGGGCCCCTACGAGCAGTACTTC
TRBV10-1	14	-	TRBD2	TRBJ2-7	CATPRLAGQHEQYF	TGCGCCACCCCAAGACTAGCGGGGCAACACGAGCAGTACTTC
TRBV5-6	14	-	-	TRBJ2-3	CASSLGQKIDTQYF	TGTGCCAGCAGCTTGGGACAGAAAATAGATACGCAGTATTTT
TRBV7-9	14	-	TRBD2	TRBJ2-5	CASSPSGGVETQYF	TGTGCCAGCAGCCCCAGCGGGGGGGTAGAGACCCAGTACTTC
TRBV9	16	-	-	TRBJ1-3	CASSQWTVSSGNTIYF	TGTGCCAGCAGCCAATGGACAGTCAGCTCTGGAAACACCATATATTTT
TRBV7-2	14	-	-	TRBJ1-3	CASSPQSSGNTIYF	TGTGCCAGCAGCCCACAGAGCTCTGGAAACACCATATATTTT
TRBV5-4	16	once	TRBD1	TRBJ2-7	CASSLRLTGRGREQYF	TGTGCCAGCAGCTTGAGACTTACGGGCAGGGGGCGCGAGCAGTACTTC
TRBV4-1	15	-	-	TRBJ1-2	CASSQGGGSVYGYTF	TGCGCCAGCAGCCAAGGGGGCGGTTCCGTCTATGGCTACACCTTC
TRBV10-3	13	-	-	TRBJ2-5	CAISTGNGETQYF	TGTGCCATCAGCACAGGGAACGGAGAGACCCAGTACTTC
TRBV18	15	-	-	TRBJ2-2	CASSGGALDTGELFF	TGTGCCAGCTCAGGGGGGGCGTTGGACACCGGGGAGCTGTTTTTT
TRBV6-5	13	-	-	TRBJ2-1	CASSYSSRVAQFF	TGTGCCAGCAGTTACTCGAGTCGGGTGGCTCAGTTCTTC
TRBV7-9	13	-	-	TRBJ2-5	CATEGPEGETQYF	TGTGCCACCGAGGGTCCAGAGGGAGAGACCCAGTACTTC
TRBV6-6	13	once	-	TRBJ1-5	CASSQYSNQPQHF	TGTGCCAGCAGTCAGTATAGCAATCAGCCCCAGCATTTT
TRBV6-5	15	-	-	TRBJ1-1	CASPSGSYKTTEAFF	TGTGCCAGTCCCTCGGGGAGCTACAAAACCACTGAAGCTTTCTTT
TRBV4-1	16	-	-	TRBJ2-1	CASSPQQGNGANEQFF	TGCGCCAGCAGCCCCCAACAGGGCAACGGGGCCAATGAGCAGTTCTTC
TRBV4-2	15	few	TRBD1	TRBJ2-1	CASSQGQGAYNEQFF	TGTGCCAGCAGCCAAGGCCAGGGGGCCTACAATGAGCAGTTCTTC
TRBV5-6	13	-	-	TRBJ2-7	CASSFQVTYEQYF	TGTGCCAGCAGCTTCCAGGTAACCTACGAGCAGTACTTC
TRBV11-2	14	-	TRBD1	TRBJ2-1	CASTRRTGNNEQFF	TGTGCCAGCACCCGCCGGACAGGGAACAATGAGCAGTTCTTC
TRBV5-1	12	once	-	TRBJ2-7	CASSSGTYEQYF	TGCGCCAGCAGCTCCGGGACCTACGAGCAGTACTTC
TRBV5-3	15	-	-	TRBJ2-7	CARSLYHRVPYEQYF	TGTGCCAGAAGCTTATATCACAGGGTTCCCTACGAGCAGTACTTC
TRBV2	15	-	TRBD1	TRBJ2-2	CASSVGGPNTGELFF	TGTGCCAGCAGTGTAGGGGGCCCGAACACCGGGGAGCTGTTTTTT
TRBV27	19	-	TRBD1	TRBJ2-3	CASSLLSPGQGGNTDTQYF	TGTGCCAGCAGTCTCCTCTCACCCGGACAGGGGGGTAACACAGATACGCAGTATTTT
TRBV25-1	15	-	-	TRBJ1-6	CASSEYRGDNSPLHF	TGTGCCAGCAGTGAATACAGGGGAGATAATTCACCCCTCCACTTT
TRBV27	12	-	-	TRBJ1-6	CASSPFDSPLHF	TGTGCCAGCAGCCCCTTTGATTCACCCCTCCACTTT
TRBV6-1	15	-	TRBD1	TRBJ1-2	CASSDNTGGDHGYTF	TGTGCCAGCAGTGACAACACAGGGGGGGATCATGGCTACACCTTC
TRBV9	16	-	TRBD2	TRBJ2-1	CASSVSPGRVDNEQFF	TGTGCCAGCAGCGTATCCCCTGGGAGGGTGGACAATGAGCAGTTCTTC
TRBV7-9	15	-	TRBD2	TRBJ2-5	CASSSLGGAQETQYF	TGTGCCAGCAGTTCCCTCGGGGGGGCCCAAGAGACCCAGTACTTC
TRBV5-6	15	-	-	TRBJ1-2	CASSLVGGRDYGYTF	TGTGCCAGCAGCTTGGTTGGGGGCCGGGACTATGGCTACACCTTC